The clone carrying this T cell receptor beta chain has ten or more counts. As yet, its antigen is unknown. Diagnostic conclusions were grounded in clinical symptoms, serum thyroxine, TRAb, thyroid ultrasound and orbital computed tomography. This entry comes from a study of Graves' ophthalmopathy and Graves' hyperthyroidism. The wider study: Peripheral blood was gathered at first diagnosis, ahead of any treatment whatsoever.

Study results and limitations: The study's model predicted ophthalmopathy progression at about 68% sensitivity and about 72% specificity.

V was trimmed by 6 bases and J by 1 base, leaving 12 bases between them. This CDR3 spans 14 amino acids. Investigators amplified TCR beta CDR3 regions from RNA transcripts. The first round was an RT-PCR with HTBI primers, and the second round was a multiplex PCR. TCRdb re-called the multiplex PCR reads with MiXCR, one entry per CDR3 protein. The repertoire holds 400,000 or so distinct CDR3 sequences, with roughly 14% as singletons. This receptor was identified in a woman aged 18 to 35 with stable Graves' hyperthyroidism. The chain employs TRBV12-3 or TRBV12-4 and TRBJ1-1; D is undetermined. The sample was peripheral blood. This CDR3 reads CASRDTTGNTEAFF. CDR3 nucleotide sequence: TGTGCCAGCAGAGACACGACGGGGAACACTGAAGCTTTCTTT.